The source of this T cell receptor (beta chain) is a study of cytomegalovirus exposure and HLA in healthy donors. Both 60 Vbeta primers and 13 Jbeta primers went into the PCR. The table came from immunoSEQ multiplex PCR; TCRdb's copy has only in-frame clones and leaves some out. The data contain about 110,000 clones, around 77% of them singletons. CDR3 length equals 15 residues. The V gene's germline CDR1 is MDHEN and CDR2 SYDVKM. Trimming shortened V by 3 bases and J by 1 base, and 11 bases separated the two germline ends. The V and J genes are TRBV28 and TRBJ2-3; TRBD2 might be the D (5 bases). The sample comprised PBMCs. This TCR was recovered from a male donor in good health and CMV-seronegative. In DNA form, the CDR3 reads TGTGCCAGCAGTTTCCATTCCGGGGGCACAGATACGCAGTATTTT. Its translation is CASSFHSGGTDTQYF.